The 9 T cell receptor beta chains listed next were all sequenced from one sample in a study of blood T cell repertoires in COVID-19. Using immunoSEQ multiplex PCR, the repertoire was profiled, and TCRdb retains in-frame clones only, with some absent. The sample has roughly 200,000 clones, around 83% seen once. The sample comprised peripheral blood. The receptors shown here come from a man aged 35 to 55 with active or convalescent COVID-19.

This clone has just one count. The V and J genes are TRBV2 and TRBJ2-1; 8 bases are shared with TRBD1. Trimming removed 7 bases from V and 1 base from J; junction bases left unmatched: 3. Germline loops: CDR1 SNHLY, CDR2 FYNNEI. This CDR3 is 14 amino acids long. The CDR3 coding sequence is TGTGCCAGCACGGACAGGGAATCCTACAATGAGCAGTTCTTC. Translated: CASTDRESYNEQFF.

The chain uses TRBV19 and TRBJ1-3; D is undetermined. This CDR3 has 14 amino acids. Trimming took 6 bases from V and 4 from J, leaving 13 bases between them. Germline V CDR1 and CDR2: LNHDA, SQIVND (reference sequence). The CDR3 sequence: CASRAPGVGNTIYF. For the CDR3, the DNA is TGTGCCAGTAGAGCCCCCGGGGTCGGAAACACCATATATTTT.

The CDR3 DNA reads as TGTGCCAGAAGCTTGGTACTTGGGGCGGACTATGGCTACACCTTC. It is translated as CARSLVLGADYGYTF. The V call is TRBV5-3, the J call TRBJ1-2, with D maybe TRBD1 (5 bases). TRBV5-3 is treated as an ORF (open reading frame) with a function not yet certain. The CDR3 is 15 residues long. V lost 0 bases, J lost 3 bases, and 12 bases lay in between.

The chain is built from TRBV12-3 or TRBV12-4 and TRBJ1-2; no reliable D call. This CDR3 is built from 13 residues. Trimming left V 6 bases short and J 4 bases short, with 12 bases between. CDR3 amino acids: CASRLGEVYGYTF. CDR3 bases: TGTGCCAGCAGACTAGGCGAGGTCTATGGCTACACCTTC.

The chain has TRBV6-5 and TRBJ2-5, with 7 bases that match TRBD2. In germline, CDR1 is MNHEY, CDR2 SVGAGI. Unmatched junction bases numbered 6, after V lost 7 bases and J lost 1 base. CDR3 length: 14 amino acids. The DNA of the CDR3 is TGTGCCAGCAAAAGAGGGACTATCCAAGAGACCCAGTACTTC. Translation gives CASKRGTIQETQYF.

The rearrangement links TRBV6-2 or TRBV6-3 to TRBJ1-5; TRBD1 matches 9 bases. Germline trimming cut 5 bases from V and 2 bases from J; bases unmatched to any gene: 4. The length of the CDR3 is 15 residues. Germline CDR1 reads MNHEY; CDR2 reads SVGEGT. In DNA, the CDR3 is TGTGCCAGCAGTGCGACAGGGGGGGGCAATCAGCCCCAGCATTTT. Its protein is CASSATGGGNQPQHF.

The CDR3, as DNA: TGCGCCAGCAGCCCCTCGGGGACAGGGGGCTTCTTAAGCGGCTACACCTTC. Translation: CASSPSGTGGFLSGYTF. V is TRBV4-1 and J is TRBJ1-2, with 12 bases identical to TRBD1. This CDR3 region has 17 residues. The germline gives CDR1 MGHRA, CDR2 YSYEKL. V was pared by 4 bases and J by 8 bases, with 14 bases of the junction left unmatched.

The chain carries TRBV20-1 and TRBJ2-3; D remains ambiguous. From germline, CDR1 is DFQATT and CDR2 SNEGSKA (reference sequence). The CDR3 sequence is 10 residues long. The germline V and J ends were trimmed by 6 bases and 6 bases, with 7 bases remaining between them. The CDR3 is CSASRDTQYF. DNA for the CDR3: TGCAGTGCCTCCCGGGATACGCAGTATTTT.

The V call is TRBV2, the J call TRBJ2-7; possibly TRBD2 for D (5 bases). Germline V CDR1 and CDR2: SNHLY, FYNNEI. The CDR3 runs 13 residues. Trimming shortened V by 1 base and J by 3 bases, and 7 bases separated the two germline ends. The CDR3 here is CASSEGGDYEQYF. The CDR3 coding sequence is TGTGCCAGCAGTGAAGGGGGAGACTACGAGCAGTACTTC.